This is a list of T cell receptor beta chains from one sample in a study of T cell repertoires in cytomegalovirus infection. TCRdb ran MiXCR on the reads and lists one entry per CDR3 protein. The sample has about 260,000 distinct CDR3 sequences, roughly an eighth seen once. Material: PBMCs. Every receptor here comes from a human donor in good health (CMV status not recorded). Some clones in this sample may be carry-over from other donors' samples. Both conserved end residues are part of each CDR3. The D gene is left open where the match is weak. Size tells how often a clone was seen (once, few, many) or the class of an expanded clone, and some rows leave it out.

TRBD2,TRBJ2-7,TRBV12-3/TRBV12-4,.,CASSWLAGAGEQYF,TGTGCCAGCAGTTGGCTAGCGGGAGCTGGGGAGCAGTACTTC
TRBD1,TRBJ1-4,TRBV29-1,few,CSVEDWTGGGEKLFF,TGCAGCGTTGAAGATTGGACAGGGGGGGGTGAAAAACTGTTTTTT
.,TRBJ2-7,TRBV7-2,many,CASSLFSGEQYF,TGTGCCAGCAGCTTATTCTCGGGCGAGCAGTACTTC
TRBD1,TRBJ1-2,TRBV29-1,.,CSVTQGYGYTF,TGCAGCGTTACACAGGGGTATGGCTACACCTTC
.,TRBJ1-1,TRBV20-1,.,CSASGAGVTEAFF,TGCAGTGCTAGTGGGGCGGGGGTTACTGAAGCTTTCTTT
TRBD2,TRBJ2-1,TRBV12-3/TRBV12-4,many,CASSLYREGEQFF,TGTGCCAGCAGTTTATATAGGGAGGGAGAGCAGTTCTTC
TRBD1,TRBJ2-5,TRBV5-1,few,CASSDSGQDPRKTQYF,TGCGCCAGCAGCGACTCGGGACAGGACCCTCGAAAGACCCAGTACTTC
TRBD1,TRBJ2-2,TRBV12-3/TRBV12-4,.,CASSPGQAMNTGELFF,TGTGCCAGCAGTCCGGGACAGGCAATGAACACCGGGGAGCTGTTTTTT
TRBD2,TRBJ2-5,TRBV20-1,.,CSASAAGGLVQETQYF,TGCAGTGCTAGCGCAGCGGGGGGGCTTGTTCAAGAGACCCAGTACTTC
.,TRBJ1-1,TRBV6-6,few,CASSYPGETEAFF,TGTGCCAGCAGTTACCCCGGGGAGACTGAAGCTTTCTTT
.,TRBJ2-3,TRBV10-3,many,CAISESSRTDTQYF,TGTGCCATCAGTGAGTCTAGCCGCACAGATACGCAGTATTTT
TRBD1,TRBJ2-3,TRBV20-1,many,CSARRDRVTDTQYF,TGCAGTGCTCGCCGGGACAGGGTCACAGATACGCAGTATTTT
.,TRBJ2-1,TRBV9,.,CASSVAGLDHNEQFF,TGTGCCAGCAGCGTAGCGGGACTGGACCACAATGAGCAGTTCTTC
TRBD2,TRBJ2-7,TRBV28,many,CASSLLGGYEQYF,TGTGCCAGCAGTTTACTGGGAGGGTACGAGCAGTACTTC
.,TRBJ1-1,TRBV20-1,once,CSARDRAGPNTEAFF,TGCAGTGCTAGAGATCGCGCGGGTCCAAACACTGAAGCTTTCTTT
.,TRBJ2-7,TRBV5-1,many,CASSSAFDHEQYF,TGCGCCAGCAGCTCAGCGTTCGACCACGAGCAGTACTTC
.,TRBJ1-5,TRBV10-3,.,CAISADSQPQHF,TGTGCCATCAGTGCGGACAGTCAGCCCCAGCATTTT
.,TRBJ1-2,TRBV7-9,few,CASSAGMRAGDGYTF,TGTGCCAGCAGCGCCGGAATGAGGGCTGGCGATGGCTACACCTTC
.,TRBJ1-1,TRBV7-8,many,CASSFGQTNTEAFF,TGTGCCAGCAGCTTCGGGCAGACGAACACTGAAGCTTTCTTT
.,TRBJ1-4,TRBV20-1,.,CSGQGIREEKLFF,TGCAGTGGGCAGGGGATCCGTGAAGAAAAACTGTTTTTT
TRBD1,TRBJ2-7,TRBV2,.,CASSESRDRGFEQYF,TGTGCCAGCAGTGAAAGCCGGGACAGGGGCTTCGAGCAGTACTTC